The subject of this entry is one TCR beta chain. No antigen is known for it. TCRdb ran MiXCR on the RT-PCR reads and lists one entry per CDR3 protein. The data contain approximately 490,000 distinct CDR3 sequences, 6% to 9% of them singletons. This sample is drawn from a study of response to subunit inactivated influenza vaccine. The study's findings and limits: The authors offered the suggestion that each seasonal influenza vaccination recruits few new T cells.

The V segment lost 3 bases and the J segment 2 bases; nucleotides outside the gene matches: 4. CDR1 is SGHAT and CDR2 is FQNNGV in the germline V gene. The CDR3 consists of 15 residues. The sequence was collected from a man between 45 and 75 years old who received an inactivated influenza vaccine. The material was PBMCs from blood, obtained around 2 years after vaccination. The J gene is TRBJ2-7, the V gene TRBV11-2; 10 nucleotides agree with TRBD2. CDR3 protein: CASSFSLAGAYEQYF. CDR3 nucleotides: TGTGCCAGCAGCTTTTCGCTAGCGGGAGCCTACGAGCAGTACTTC.